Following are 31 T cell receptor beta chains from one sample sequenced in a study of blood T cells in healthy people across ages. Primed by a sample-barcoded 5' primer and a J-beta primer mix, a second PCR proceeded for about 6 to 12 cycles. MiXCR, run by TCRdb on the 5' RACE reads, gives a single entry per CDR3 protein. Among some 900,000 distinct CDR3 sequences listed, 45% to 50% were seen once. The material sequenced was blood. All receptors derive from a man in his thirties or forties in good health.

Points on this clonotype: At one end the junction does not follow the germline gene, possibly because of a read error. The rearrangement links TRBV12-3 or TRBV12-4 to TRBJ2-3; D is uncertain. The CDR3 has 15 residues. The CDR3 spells CASSLITARADAQYF. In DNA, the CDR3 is TGTGCCAGCAGTTTGATTACCGCGAGAGCAGATGCGCAGTATTTT.

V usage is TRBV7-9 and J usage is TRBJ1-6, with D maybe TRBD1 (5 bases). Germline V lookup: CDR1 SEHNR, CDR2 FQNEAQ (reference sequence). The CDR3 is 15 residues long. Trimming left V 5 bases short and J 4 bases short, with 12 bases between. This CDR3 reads CASSPGTEYNSPLHF. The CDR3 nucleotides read TGTGCCAGCAGCCCCGGGACGGAATATAATTCACCCCTCCACTTT.

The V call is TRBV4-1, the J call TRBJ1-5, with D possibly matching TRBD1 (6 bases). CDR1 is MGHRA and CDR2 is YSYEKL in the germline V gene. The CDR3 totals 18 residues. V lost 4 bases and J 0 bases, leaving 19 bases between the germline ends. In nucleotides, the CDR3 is TGCGCCAGCAGCCGGGGCGCGGGGGGCGGGAATAGCAATCAGCCCCAGCATTTT. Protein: CASSRGAGGGNSNQPQHF.

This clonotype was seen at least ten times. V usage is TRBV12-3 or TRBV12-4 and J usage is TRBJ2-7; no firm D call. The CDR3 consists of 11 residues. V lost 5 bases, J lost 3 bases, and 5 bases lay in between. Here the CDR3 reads CASSTFYEQYF. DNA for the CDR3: TGTGCCAGCAGTACCTTCTACGAGCAGTACTTC.

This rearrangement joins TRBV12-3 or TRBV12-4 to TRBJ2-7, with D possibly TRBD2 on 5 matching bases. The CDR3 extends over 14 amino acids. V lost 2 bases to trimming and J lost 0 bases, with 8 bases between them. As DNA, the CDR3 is TGTGCCAGCAGTTTAATTGAGGGCTCCTACGAGCAGTACTTC. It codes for CASSLIEGSYEQYF.

CDR3 region: CASSLWKAPYEQYF. The DNA of the CDR3 is TGTGCCAGCAGCCTATGGAAGGCCCCCTACGAGCAGTACTTC. V gene TRBV5-8 combines with J gene TRBJ2-4; D is unclear. The DNA end favors TRBJ2-7, so the J call may be wrong. The CDR3 contains 14 residues. The V gene's germline CDR1 is SGHTS and CDR2 YDEGEE.

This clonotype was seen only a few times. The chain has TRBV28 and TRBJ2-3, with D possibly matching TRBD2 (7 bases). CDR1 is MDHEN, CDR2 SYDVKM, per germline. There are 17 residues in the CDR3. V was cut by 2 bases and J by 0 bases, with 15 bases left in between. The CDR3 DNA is TGTGCCAGCAGTTTACCGGACAGCGGGGCGAGCACAGATACGCAGTATTTT. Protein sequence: CASSLPDSGASTDTQYF.

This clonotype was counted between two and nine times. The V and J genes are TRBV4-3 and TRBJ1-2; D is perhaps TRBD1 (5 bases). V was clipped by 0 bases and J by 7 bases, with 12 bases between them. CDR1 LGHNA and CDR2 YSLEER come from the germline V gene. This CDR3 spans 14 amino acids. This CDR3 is CASSQDATVGGYTF. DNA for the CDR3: TGCGCCAGCAGCCAAGACGCGACAGTTGGTGGCTACACCTTC.

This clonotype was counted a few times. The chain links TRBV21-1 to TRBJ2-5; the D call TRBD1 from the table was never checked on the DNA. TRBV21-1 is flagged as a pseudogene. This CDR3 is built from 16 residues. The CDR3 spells CASSKTYAGKGETQYF. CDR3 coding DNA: TGTGCCAGCAGCAAAACCTACGCGGGAAAGGGAGAGACCCAGTACTTC.

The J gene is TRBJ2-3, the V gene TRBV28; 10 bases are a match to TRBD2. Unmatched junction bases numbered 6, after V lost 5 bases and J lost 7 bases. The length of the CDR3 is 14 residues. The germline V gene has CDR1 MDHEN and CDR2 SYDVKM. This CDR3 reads CASSPGLALNTQYF. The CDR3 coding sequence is TGTGCCAGCAGTCCGGGACTAGCGTTAAATACGCAGTATTTT.

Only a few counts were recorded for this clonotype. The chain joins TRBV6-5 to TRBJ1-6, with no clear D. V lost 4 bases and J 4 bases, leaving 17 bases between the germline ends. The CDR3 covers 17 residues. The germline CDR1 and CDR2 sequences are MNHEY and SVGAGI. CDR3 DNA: TGTGCCAGCAGTTCCCCAAGCCGGTCGGCTTATAATTCACCCCTCCACTTT. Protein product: CASSSPSRSAYNSPLHF.

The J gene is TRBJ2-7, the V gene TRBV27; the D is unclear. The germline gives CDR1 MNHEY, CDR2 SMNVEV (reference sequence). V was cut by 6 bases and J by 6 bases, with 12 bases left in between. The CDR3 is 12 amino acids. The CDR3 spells CASSPPSGEQYF. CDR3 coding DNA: TGTGCCAGCAGCCCGCCCTCGGGCGAGCAGTACTTC.

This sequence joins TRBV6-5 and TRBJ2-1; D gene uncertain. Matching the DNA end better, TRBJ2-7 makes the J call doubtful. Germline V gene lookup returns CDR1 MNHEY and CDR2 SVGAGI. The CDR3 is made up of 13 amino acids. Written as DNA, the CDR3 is TGTGCCAGCCGGATTAACTCCTACAATGAGCAGTACTTC. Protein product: CASRINSYNEQYF.

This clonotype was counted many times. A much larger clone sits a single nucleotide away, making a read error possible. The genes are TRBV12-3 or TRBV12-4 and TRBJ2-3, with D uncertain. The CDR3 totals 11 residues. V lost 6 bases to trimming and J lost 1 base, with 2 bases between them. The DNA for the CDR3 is TGTGCCAGCAGACGCACAGATACGCAGTATTTT. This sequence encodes CASRRTDTQYF.

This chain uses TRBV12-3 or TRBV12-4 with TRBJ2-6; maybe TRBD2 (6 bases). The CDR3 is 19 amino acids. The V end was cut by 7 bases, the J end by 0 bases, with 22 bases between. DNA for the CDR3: TGTGCCAGCATCATCCACTCGGGACTCCTCAGCTCTGGGGCCAACGTCCTGACTTTC. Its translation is CASIIHSGLLSSGANVLTF.

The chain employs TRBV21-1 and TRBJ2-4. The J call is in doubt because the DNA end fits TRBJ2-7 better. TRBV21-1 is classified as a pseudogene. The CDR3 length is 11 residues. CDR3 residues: CASSKAHEQYF. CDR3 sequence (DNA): TGTGCCAGCAGCAAAGCGCACGAGCAGTACTTC.

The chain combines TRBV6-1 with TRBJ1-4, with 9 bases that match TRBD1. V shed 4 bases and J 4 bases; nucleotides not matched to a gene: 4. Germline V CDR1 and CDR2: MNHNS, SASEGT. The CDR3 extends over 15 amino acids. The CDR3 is CASSVSTGGNEKLFF. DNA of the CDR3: TGTGCCAGCAGTGTTTCGACAGGGGGTAATGAAAAACTGTTTTTT.

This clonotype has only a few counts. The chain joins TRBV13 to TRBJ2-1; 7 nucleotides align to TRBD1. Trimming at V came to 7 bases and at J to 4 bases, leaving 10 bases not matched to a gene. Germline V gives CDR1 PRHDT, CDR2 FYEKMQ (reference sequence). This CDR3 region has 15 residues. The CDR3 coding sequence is TGTGCCAGCACCGAGGGCAGGGGGTCTTACAATGAGCAGTTCTTC. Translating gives CASTEGRGSYNEQFF.

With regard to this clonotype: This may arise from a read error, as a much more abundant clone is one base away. CDR3 sequence: CASSLRPRYEQYF. In DNA, the CDR3 is TGTGCCAGCAGCTTACGTCCCAGGTACGAGCAGTACTTC. The J gene is TRBJ2-4, the V gene TRBV11-1; no clear D gene. The J call may be wrong; the DNA end is better matched by TRBJ2-7. The V gene's germline CDR1 is SGHAT and CDR2 FQDESV (reference sequence). There are 13 residues in the CDR3.

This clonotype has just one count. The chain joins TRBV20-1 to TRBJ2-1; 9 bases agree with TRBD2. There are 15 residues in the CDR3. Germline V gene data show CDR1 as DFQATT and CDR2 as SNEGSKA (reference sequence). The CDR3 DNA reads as TGCAGCTCGAGGGCTAGCGGGACGCTAGACAATGAGCAGTTCTTC. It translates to CSSRASGTLDNEQFF.

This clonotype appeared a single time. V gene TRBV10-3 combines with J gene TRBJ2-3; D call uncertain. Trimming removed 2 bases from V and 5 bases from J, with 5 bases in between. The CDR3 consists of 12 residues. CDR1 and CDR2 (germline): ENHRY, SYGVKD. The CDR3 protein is CAISETEDTQYF. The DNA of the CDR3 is TGTGCCATCAGTGAGACAGAAGATACGCAGTATTTT.

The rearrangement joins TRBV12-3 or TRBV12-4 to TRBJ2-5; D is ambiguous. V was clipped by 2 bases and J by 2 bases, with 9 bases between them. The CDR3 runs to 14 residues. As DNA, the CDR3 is TGTGCCAGCAGTTTATTCACGGGTCAAGAGACCCAGTACTTC. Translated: CASSLFTGQETQYF.

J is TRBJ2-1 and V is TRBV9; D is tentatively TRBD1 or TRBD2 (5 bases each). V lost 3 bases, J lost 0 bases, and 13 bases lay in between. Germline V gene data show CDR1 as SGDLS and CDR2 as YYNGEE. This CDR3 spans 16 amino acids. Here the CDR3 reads CASSASGRSSYNEQFF. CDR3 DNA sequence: TGTGCCAGCAGCGCGTCGGGACGGAGCTCCTACAATGAGCAGTTCTTC.

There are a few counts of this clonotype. CDR3 sequence reads: CASSPGQGHYEQYF. CDR3 nucleotides: TGTGCCAGCAGTCCTGGACAGGGCCACTACGAGCAGTACTTC. The chain uses TRBV6-2 or TRBV6-3 and TRBJ2-4; 8 nucleotides match TRBD1. The DNA end is a closer match to TRBJ2-7, so the J assignment may be wrong. Germline-derived CDR1 and CDR2 are MNHEY and SVGEGT. CDR3 length equals 14 residues.

The CDR3 region is CASSLSQRNTGELFF. The CDR3 DNA follows: TGTGCCAGCAGTTTAAGCCAGAGGAACACCGGGGAGCTGTTTTTT. The chain employs TRBV12-3 or TRBV12-4 and TRBJ2-2, with unresolved D. The germline V and J ends were trimmed by 2 bases and 1 base, with 8 bases remaining between them. This CDR3 region has 15 residues.

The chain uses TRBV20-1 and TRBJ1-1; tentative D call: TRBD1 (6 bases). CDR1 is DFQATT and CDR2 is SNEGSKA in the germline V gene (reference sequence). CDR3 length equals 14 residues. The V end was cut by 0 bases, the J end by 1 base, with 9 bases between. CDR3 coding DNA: TGCAGTGCTAGAGAGGCCAGGGGGAACACTGAAGCTTTCTTT. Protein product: CSAREARGNTEAFF.

Written as DNA, the CDR3 is TGCGCCAGCAGCTTGGAGGGAGTACGCAATCAGCCCCAGCATTTT. This sequence encodes CASSLEGVRNQPQHF. V is TRBV5-1 and J is TRBJ1-5; D uncertain. This CDR3 has 15 amino acids. V gave up 0 bases and J gave up 2 bases, with 9 bases separating them. Germline V gives CDR1 SGHRS, CDR2 YFSETQ.

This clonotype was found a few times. CDR3: CASSQKGSDSSYEQYF. CDR3 in DNA: TGTGCCAGCAGCCAGAAAGGGTCAGATAGCTCCTACGAGCAGTACTTC. This chain joins TRBV4-2 and TRBJ2-7; D gene uncertain. Germline CDR1 is LGHNA and CDR2 is YNFKEQ. The CDR3 is made up of 16 amino acids. V lost 3 bases to trimming and J lost 0 bases, with 15 bases between them.

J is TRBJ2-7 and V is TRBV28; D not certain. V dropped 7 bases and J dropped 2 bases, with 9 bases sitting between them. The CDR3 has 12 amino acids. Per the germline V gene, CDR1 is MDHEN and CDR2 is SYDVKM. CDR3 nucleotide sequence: TGTGCCAGCACACCCGATACCTACGAGCAGTACTTC. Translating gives CASTPDTYEQYF.

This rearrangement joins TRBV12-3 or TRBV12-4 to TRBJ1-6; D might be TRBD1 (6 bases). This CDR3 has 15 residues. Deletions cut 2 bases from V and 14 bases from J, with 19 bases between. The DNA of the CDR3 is TGTGCCAGCAGTTTAAGGGCCGGGGGCGTCTTCACCCTCCACTTT. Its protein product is CASSLRAGGVFTLHF.

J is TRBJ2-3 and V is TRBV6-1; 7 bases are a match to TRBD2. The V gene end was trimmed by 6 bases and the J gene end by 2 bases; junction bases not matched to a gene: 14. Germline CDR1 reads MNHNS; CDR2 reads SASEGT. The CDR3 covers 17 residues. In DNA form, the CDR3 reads TGTGCCAGCAGCCTACTAGCGCCTTCTTGGTTCACAGATACGCAGTATTTT. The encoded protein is CASSLLAPSWFTDTQYF.